In terms of frequency, the clone carrying this T cell receptor beta chain is medium-sized. Its antigen is unidentified. The germline CDR1 and CDR2 sequences are SQVTM and ANQGSEA. This CDR3 is built from 17 residues. The data stem from a study of CXCR3-negative and CXCR3-positive naive CD8 T cells. Overall study: Around 140 million TRB reads were obtained overall (about 1.5 +/- 0.3 million per library). The study, taken as a whole, reports: Memory, not naive, CXCR3-negative and CXCR3-positive cells differed in TRBV-TRBJ usage. A higher hydrophobicity marked the TRB CDR3s of CXCR3-positive naive cells versus CXCR3-negative naive cells.

UMI labels and 5' RACE were used to prepare the TRB cDNA libraries. Following a re-call of the 5' RACE reads, TCRdb has one entry per CDR3 protein and lacks DNA. Its clone listing holds around 7,000 distinct CDR3 sequences. The sequenced sample was naive CXCR3+ CD8+ T cells from blood. Subset here: CD45RO-CCR7+CD27+CD95- naive CD8+ T cells expressing CXCR3 (TNR3+). The chain couples TRBV29-1 to TRBJ2-1; TCRdb's D call of TRBD1 is untestable without DNA. The source is a human donor in good health. Some clones in this sample may be carry-over from other donors' samples. CDR3 amino acids: CSVSGARGLVSYNEQFF.